This TCR beta chain was captured in a study of cytomegalovirus exposure and HLA in healthy donors. PCR amplification relied on 60 Vbeta primers (plus 13 Jbeta primers). TCRdb's table, derived via immunoSEQ multiplex PCR, lists solely in-frame clones and lacks some. Of about 95,000 clones in the sample, 82% are singletons; the top ten hold nearly 3.5%. About this clone itself: Its matching antigen is unknown.

Findings and limits, study-wide: A later analysis linked a missense DCLRE1C variant to TCR beta V- and J-gene trimming. On later analysis, the bulk of CMV-associated TCR beta chains appeared to be HLA-restricted. In a later analysis, donors in an Asian-associated ancestry cluster reportedly had fewer N-insertions in productive TCRs than the cohort mean. Donors were assumed by presence/absence analyses to have roughly uniform sequencing depth.

The material sequenced was PBMCs. The source of this sequence is a man aged 25 to 40 in good health and CMV-seropositive.

CDR3 in amino acids: CASRPRTVNTEAFF. The CDR3 region has the DNA TGTGCCAGCAGGCCCCGGACAGTGAACACTGAAGCTTTCTTT. This chain uses TRBV6-5 with TRBJ1-1; perhaps TRBD1 as D (6 bases). V was trimmed by 6 bases and J by 0 bases, leaving 11 bases between them. Germline CDR1 MNHEY, CDR2 SVGAGI. This CDR3 is 14 amino acids long.